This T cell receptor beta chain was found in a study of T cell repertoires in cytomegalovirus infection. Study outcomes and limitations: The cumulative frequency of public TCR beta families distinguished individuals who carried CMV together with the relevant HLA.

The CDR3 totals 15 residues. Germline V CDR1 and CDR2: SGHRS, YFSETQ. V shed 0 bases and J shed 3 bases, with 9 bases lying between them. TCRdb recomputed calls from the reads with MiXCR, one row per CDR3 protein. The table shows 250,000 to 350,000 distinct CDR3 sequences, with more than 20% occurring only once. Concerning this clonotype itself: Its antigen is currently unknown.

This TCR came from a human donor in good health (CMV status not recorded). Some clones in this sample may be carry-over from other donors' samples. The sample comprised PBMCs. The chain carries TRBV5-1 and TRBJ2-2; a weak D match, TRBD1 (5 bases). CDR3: CASSLVQGHTGELFF. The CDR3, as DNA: TGCGCCAGCAGCTTGGTGCAGGGCCACACCGGGGAGCTGTTTTTT.